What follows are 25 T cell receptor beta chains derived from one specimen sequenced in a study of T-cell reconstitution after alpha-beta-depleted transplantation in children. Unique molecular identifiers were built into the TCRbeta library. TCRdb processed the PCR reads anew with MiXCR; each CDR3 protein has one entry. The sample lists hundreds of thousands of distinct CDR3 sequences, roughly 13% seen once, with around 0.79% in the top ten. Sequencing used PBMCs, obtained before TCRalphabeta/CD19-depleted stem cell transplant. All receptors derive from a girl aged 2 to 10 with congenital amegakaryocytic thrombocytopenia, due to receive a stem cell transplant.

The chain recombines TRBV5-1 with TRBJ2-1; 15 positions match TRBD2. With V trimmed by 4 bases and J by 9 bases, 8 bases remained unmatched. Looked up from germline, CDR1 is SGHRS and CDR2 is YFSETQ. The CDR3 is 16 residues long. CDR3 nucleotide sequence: TGCGCCAGCAGCCCTACGCCGGGACTAGCGGGAGGTGAGCAGTTCTTC. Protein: CASSPTPGLAGGEQFF.

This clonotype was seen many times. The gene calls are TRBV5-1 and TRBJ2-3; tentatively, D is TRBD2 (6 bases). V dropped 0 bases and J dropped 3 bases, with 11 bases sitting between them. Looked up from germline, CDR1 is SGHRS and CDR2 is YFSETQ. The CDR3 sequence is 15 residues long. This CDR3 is CASSLAGAVTDTQYF. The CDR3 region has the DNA TGCGCCAGCAGCTTGGCGGGAGCTGTTACAGATACGCAGTATTTT.

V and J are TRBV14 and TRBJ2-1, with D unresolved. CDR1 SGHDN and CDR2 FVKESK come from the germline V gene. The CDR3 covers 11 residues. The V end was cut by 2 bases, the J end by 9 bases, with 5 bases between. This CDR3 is CASSQRGEQFF. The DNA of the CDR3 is TGTGCCAGCAGCCAAAGAGGTGAGCAGTTCTTC. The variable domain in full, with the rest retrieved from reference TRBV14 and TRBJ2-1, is EAGVTQFPSHSVIEKGQTVTLRCDPISGHDNLYWYRRVMGKEIKFLLHFVKESKQDESGMPNNRFLAERTGGTYSTLKVQPAELEDSGVYFCASSQRGEQFFGPGTRLTVL.

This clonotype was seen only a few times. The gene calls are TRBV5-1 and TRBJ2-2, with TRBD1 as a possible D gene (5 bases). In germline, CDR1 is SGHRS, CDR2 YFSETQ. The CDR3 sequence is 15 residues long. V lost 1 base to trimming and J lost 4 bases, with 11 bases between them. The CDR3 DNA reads TGCGCCAGCAGCTTGACTCGACAGACCACCGGGGAGCTGTTTTTT. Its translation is CASSLTRQTTGELFF.

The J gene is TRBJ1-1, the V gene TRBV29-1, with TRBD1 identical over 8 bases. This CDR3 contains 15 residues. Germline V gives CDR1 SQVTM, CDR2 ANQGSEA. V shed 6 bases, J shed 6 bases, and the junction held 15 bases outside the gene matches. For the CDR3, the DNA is TGCAGCGTCGAGGGACAGGCGGGGAGGGGGCCTGAAGCTTTCTTT. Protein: CSVEGQAGRGPEAFF. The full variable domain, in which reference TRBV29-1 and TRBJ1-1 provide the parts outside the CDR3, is SAVISQKPSRDICQRGTSLTIQCQVDSQVTMMFWYRQQPGQSLTLIATANQGSEATYESGFVIDKFPISRPNLTFSTLTVSNMSPEDSSIYLCSVEGQAGRGPEAFFGQGTRLTVV.

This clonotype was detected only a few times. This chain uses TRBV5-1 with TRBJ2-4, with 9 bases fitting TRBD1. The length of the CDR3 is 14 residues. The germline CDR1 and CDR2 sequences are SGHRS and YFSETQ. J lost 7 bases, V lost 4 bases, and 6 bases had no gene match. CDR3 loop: CASSVQGAHNIQYF. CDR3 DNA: TGCGCCAGCAGCGTACAGGGGGCGCATAACATTCAGTACTTC.

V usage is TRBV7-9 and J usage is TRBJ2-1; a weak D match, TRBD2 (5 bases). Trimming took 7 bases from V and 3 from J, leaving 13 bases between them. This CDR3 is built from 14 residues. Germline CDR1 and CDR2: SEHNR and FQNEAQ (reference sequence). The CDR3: CASTAAASYNEQFF. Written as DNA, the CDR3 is TGTGCCAGCACCGCAGCGGCCAGCTACAATGAGCAGTTCTTC.

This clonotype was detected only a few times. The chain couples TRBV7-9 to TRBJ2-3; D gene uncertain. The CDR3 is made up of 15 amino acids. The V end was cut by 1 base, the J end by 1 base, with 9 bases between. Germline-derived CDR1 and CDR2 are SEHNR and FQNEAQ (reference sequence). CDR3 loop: CASSLVLDGTDTQYF. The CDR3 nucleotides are TGTGCCAGCAGCTTAGTCCTCGACGGCACAGATACGCAGTATTTT.

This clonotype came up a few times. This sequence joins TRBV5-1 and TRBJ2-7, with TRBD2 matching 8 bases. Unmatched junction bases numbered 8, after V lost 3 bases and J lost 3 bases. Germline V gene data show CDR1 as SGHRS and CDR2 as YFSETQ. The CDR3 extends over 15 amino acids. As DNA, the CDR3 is TGCGCCAGCAGCTGGGCCGCGGGAGGTGTCTACGAGCAGTACTTC. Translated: CASSWAAGGVYEQYF. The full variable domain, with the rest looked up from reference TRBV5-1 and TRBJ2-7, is KAGVTQTPRYLIKTRGQQVTLSCSPISGHRSVSWYQQTPGQGLQFLFEYFSETQRNKGNFPGRFSGRQFSNSRSEMNVSTLELGDSALYLCASSWAAGGVYEQYFGPGTRLTVT.

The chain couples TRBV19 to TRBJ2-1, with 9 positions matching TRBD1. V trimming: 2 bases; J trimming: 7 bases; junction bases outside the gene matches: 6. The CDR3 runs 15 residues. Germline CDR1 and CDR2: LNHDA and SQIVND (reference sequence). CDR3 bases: TGTGCCAGTAGTATATTTCTCGGGACAGGGAATGAGCAGTTCTTC. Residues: CASSIFLGTGNEQFF.

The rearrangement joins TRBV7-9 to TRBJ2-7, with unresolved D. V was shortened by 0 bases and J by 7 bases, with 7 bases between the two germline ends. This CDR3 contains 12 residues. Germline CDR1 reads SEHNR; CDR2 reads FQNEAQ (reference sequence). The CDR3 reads CASSLALTEQYF. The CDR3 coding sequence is TGTGCCAGCAGCTTAGCGCTGACTGAGCAGTACTTC.

CDR3 DNA: TGCGCCAGCAGCCTAGACAGGGGGGGAATGGAGACCCAGTACTTC. Translation gives CASSLDRGGMETQYF. This rearrangement joins TRBV5-1 to TRBJ2-5; 9 bases line up with TRBD1. The CDR3 covers 15 residues. The trim removed 4 bases at V and 5 bases at J, leaving 9 bases unmatched. Germline loops: CDR1 SGHRS, CDR2 YFSETQ.

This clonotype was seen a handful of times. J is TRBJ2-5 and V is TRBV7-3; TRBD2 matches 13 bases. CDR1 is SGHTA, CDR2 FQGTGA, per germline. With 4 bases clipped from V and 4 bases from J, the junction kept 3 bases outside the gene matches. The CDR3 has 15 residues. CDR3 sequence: CASSSGLAGRETQYF. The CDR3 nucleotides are TGTGCCAGCAGCTCGGGACTAGCGGGAAGAGAGACCCAGTACTTC.

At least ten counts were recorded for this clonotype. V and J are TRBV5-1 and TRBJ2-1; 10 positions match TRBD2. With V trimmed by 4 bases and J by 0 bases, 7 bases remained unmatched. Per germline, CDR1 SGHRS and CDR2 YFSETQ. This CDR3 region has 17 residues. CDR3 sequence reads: CASSTELAGSSYNEQFF. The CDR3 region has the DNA TGCGCCAGCAGCACCGAACTAGCGGGATCCTCCTACAATGAGCAGTTCTTC.

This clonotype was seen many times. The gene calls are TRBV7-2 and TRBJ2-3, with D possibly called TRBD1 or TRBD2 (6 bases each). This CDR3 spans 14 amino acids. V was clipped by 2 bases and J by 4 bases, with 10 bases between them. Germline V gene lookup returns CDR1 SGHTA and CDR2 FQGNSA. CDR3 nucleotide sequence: TGTGCCAGCAGCTTAATTAGGGGGGCAGATACGCAGTATTTT. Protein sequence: CASSLIRGADTQYF. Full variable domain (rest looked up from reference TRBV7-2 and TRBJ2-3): GAGVSQSPSNKVTEKGKDVELRCDPISGHTALYWYRQSLGQGLEFLIYFQGNSAPDKSGLPSDRFSAERTGGSVSTLTIQRTQQEDSAVYLCASSLIRGADTQYFGPGTRLTVL.

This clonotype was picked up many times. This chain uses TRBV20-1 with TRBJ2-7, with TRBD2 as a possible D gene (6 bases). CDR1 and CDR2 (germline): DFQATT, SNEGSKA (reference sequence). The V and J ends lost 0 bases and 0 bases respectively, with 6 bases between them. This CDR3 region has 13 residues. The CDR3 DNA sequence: TGCAGTGCTAGAGACGGGAGCTCCTACGAGCAGTACTTC. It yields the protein CSARDGSSYEQYF.

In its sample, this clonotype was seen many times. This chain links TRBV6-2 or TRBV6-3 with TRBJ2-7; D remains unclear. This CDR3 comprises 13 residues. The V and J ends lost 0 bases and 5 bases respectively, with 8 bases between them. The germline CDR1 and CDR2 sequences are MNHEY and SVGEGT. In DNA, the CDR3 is TGTGCCAGCAGTTACTCGATAACCCACGAGCAGTACTTC. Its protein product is CASSYSITHEQYF.

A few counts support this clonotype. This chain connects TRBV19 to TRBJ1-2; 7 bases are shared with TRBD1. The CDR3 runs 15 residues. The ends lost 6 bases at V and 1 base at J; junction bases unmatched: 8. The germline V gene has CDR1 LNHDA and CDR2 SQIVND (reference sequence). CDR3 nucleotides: TGTGCCAGTAGGGAAACCGGGACAGTTAACTATGGCTACACCTTC. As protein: CASRETGTVNYGYTF.

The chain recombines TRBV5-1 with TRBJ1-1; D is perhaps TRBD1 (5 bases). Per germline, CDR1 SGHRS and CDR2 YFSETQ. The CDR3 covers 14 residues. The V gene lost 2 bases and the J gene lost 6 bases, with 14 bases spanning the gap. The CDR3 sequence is CASSLTGEKAEAFF. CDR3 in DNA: TGCGCCAGCAGCTTAACAGGAGAAAAGGCTGAAGCTTTCTTT. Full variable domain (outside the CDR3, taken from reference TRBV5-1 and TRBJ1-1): KAGVTQTPRYLIKTRGQQVTLSCSPISGHRSVSWYQQTPGQGLQFLFEYFSETQRNKGNFPGRFSGRQFSNSRSEMNVSTLELGDSALYLCASSLTGEKAEAFFGQGTRLTVV.

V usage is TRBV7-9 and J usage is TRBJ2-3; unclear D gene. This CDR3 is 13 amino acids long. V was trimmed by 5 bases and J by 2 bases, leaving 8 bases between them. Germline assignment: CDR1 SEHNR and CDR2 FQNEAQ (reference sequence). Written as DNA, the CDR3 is TGTGCCAGCAGCCAAGGCCTCACAGATACGCAGTATTTT. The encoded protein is CASSQGLTDTQYF.

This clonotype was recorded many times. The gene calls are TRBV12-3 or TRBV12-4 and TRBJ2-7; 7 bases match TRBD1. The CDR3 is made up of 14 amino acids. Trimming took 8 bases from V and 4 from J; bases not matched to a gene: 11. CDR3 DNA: TGTGCCAGCCGCCGACAGGGCTTAATATACGAGCAGTACTTC. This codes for CASRRQGLIYEQYF.

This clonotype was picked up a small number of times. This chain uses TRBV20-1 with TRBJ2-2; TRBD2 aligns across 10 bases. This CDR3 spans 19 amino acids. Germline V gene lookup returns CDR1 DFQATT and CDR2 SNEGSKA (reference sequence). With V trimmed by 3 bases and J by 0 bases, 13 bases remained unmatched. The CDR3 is CSARRLAGAGGSNTGELFF. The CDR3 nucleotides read TGCAGTGCTAGGCGCCTCGCGGGAGCGGGAGGGTCGAACACCGGGGAGCTGTTTTTT.

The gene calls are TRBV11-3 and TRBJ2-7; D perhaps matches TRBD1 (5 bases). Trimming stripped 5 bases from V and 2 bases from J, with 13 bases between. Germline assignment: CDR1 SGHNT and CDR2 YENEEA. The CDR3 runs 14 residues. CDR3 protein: CASSRSDTTYEQYF. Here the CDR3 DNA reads TGTGCCAGCAGCCGATCGGACACCACCTACGAGCAGTACTTC.

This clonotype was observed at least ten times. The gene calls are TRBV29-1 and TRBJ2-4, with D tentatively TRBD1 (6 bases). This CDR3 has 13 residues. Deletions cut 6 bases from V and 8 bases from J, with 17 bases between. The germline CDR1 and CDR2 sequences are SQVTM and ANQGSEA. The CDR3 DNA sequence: TGCAGCGTCCCCGGACAGAATTGGGACATTCAGTACTTC. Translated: CSVPGQNWDIQYF.

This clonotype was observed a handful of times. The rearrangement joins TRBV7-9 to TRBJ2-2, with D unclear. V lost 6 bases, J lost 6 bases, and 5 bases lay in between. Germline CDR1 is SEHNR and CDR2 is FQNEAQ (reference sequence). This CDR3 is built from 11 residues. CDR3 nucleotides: TGTGCCAGCAGACCCTCCGGGGAGCTGTTTTTT. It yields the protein CASRPSGELFF.